A selection of T cell receptor beta chains follows, all from one sample in a study of blood T cells in healthy people across ages. TCRdb passed the 5' RACE reads through MiXCR, listing each CDR3 protein once. The sample has approximately 690,000 distinct CDR3 sequences, roughly two fifths seen once. Material for sequencing was blood. All receptors derive from a man of 80 years or more in good health. Each CDR3 is given with its conserved first and last residue. The D gene is left open where the match is weak. A row's size may be missing; if present it is once, few, many or a size class.

J: TRBJ2-6; size: few; length: 20; D: TRBD1; V: TRBV27; DNA: TGTGCCAGCAGTTTTCGAGTGGTGGGACAGGGGGCCGCCGGGGCCAACGTCCTGACTTTC; CDR3: CASSFRVVGQGAAGANVLTF
J: TRBJ2-7; size: few; length: 15; D: NA; V: TRBV5-1; DNA: TGCGCCAGCAGCTTGGCCGTAGGGCCCTCCTACGAGCAGTACTTC; CDR3: CASSLAVGPSYEQYF
J: TRBJ2-7; size: once; length: 13; D: NA; V: TRBV6-2/TRBV6-3; DNA: TGTGCCAGCAATTACTCGACCTCCTACGAGCAGTACTTC; CDR3: CASNYSTSYEQYF
J: TRBJ1-2; size: NA; length: 13; D: NA; V: TRBV7-2; DNA: TGTGCCAGCAGCCCCCGTCTGGTTCCCGGCTACACCTTC; CDR3: CASSPRLVPGYTF
J: TRBJ2-1; size: NA; length: 19; D: TRBD2; V: TRBV6-2/TRBV6-3; DNA: TGTGCCAGCAGACCCTTGGGGCTAGCGGGAGGGCCCTCCTACAATGAGCAGTTCTTC; CDR3: CASRPLGLAGGPSYNEQFF
J: TRBJ2-7; size: many; length: 14; D: NA; V: TRBV27; DNA: TGTGCCAGCAGTTTGGTGGCCGCCGCCTACGAGCAGTACTTC; CDR3: CASSLVAAAYEQYF
J: TRBJ2-7; size: NA; length: 13; D: TRBD1; V: TRBV6-2/TRBV6-3; DNA: TGTGCCAGCAGCGGGACAGGGGATCTCGAGCAGTACTTC; CDR3: CASSGTGDLEQYF
J: TRBJ2-1; size: few; length: 16; D: TRBD2; V: TRBV5-1; DNA: TGCGCCAGCAGCCCCCCCCGGCTAGCGGTGTACAATGAGCAGTTCTTC; CDR3: CASSPPRLAVYNEQFF
J: TRBJ2-5; size: many; length: 15; D: TRBD1; V: TRBV29-1; DNA: TGCAGCGTTGCTCCTCCAGGACAGGCTCAAGAGACCCAGTACTTC; CDR3: CSVAPPGQAQETQYF
J: TRBJ2-3; size: few; length: 15; D: TRBD2; V: TRBV10-2; DNA: TGCGCCAGCAGTGAGACTAGCGGGATCGCAGATACGCAGTATTTT; CDR3: CASSETSGIADTQYF
J: TRBJ2-5; size: NA; length: 18; D: TRBD2; V: TRBV9; DNA: TGTGCCAGCAGCCCGGGGGGGGCCGCAGGCCGTCCTCAAGAGACCCAGTACTTC; CDR3: CASSPGGAAGRPQETQYF
J: TRBJ2-7; size: NA; length: 14; D: NA; V: TRBV20-1; DNA: TGCAGTGCTACCTCTCCCAGGGGCCGCTACGAGCAGTACTTC; CDR3: CSATSPRGRYEQYF
J: TRBJ2-3; size: NA; length: 16; D: TRBD2; V: TRBV7-2; DNA: TGTGCCAGCAGCTTAGCTAGCGGGAGGGCCTCAGATACGCAGTATTTT; CDR3: CASSLASGRASDTQYF
J: TRBJ2-1; size: NA; length: 15; D: TRBD1; V: TRBV6-4; DNA: TGTGCCAGCAGAGAGGATCACAGGGGTTGGAATGAGCAGTTCTTC; CDR3: CASREDHRGWNEQFF
J: TRBJ2-4; size: many; length: 14; D: NA; V: TRBV6-2/TRBV6-3; DNA: TGTGCCAGCAGTTACTCCAGGGGAAAAAACATTCAGTACTTC; CDR3: CASSYSRGKNIQYF
J: TRBJ2-5; size: NA; length: 14; D: TRBD1; V: TRBV20-1; DNA: TGCAGTGCTATGGGGACAGGGGGCTTGGAGACCCAGTACTTC; CDR3: CSAMGTGGLETQYF
J: TRBJ1-2; size: NA; length: 14; D: NA; V: TRBV5-1; DNA: TGCGCCAGCAGCCAGGGACCGTCTAACTATGGCTACACCTTC; CDR3: CASSQGPSNYGYTF
J: TRBJ2-5; size: NA; length: 15; D: TRBD2; V: TRBV20-1; DNA: TGCAGTGCTAGAAGGGGACTAGGGGGGCAAGAGACCCAGTACTTC; CDR3: CSARRGLGGQETQYF
J: TRBJ2-1; size: few; length: 13; D: NA; V: TRBV20-1; DNA: TGCAGTGCTAGTGGGGGAACCTACAATGAGCAGTTCTTC; CDR3: CSASGGTYNEQFF
J: TRBJ2-7; size: NA; length: 17; D: NA; V: TRBV4-2; DNA: TGTGCCAGCAGCCAAGATCAAGGAAACCCTATATCCTACGAGCAGTACTTC; CDR3: CASSQDQGNPISYEQYF
J: TRBJ2-1; size: few; length: 18; D: TRBD2; V: TRBV9; DNA: TGTGCCAGCAGCGTAGGGACGTCCGTAGCGGGGGTTTTCAATGAGCAGTTCTTC; CDR3: CASSVGTSVAGVFNEQFF
J: TRBJ2-1; size: NA; length: 15; D: TRBD1; V: TRBV7-2; DNA: TGTGCCAGCAGCTTTGCGACAGGGGGTTTCAATGAGCAGTTCTTC; CDR3: CASSFATGGFNEQFF
J: TRBJ2-7; size: NA; length: 13; D: NA; V: TRBV6-2/TRBV6-3; DNA: TGTGCCAGCAGTTATCCCCCGACCAACGAGCAGTACTTC; CDR3: CASSYPPTNEQYF
J: TRBJ2-5; size: few; length: 16; D: TRBD1; V: TRBV5-1; DNA: TGCGCCAGCAGCTTGCGACAATCGACAGGGGTAGAGACCCAGTACTTC; CDR3: CASSLRQSTGVETQYF
J: TRBJ2-2; size: NA; length: 16; D: NA; V: TRBV24-1; DNA: TGTGCCACCAGTGACCACCCTAGAGGGAACACCGGGGAGCTGTTTTTT; CDR3: CATSDHPRGNTGELFF
J: TRBJ2-7; size: few; length: 15; D: NA; V: TRBV5-6; DNA: TGTGCCAGCAGCTGGGTTGGAAGGGGCGGAGGCGAGCAGTACTTC; CDR3: CASSWVGRGGGEQYF
J: TRBJ1-5; size: few; length: 13; D: NA; V: TRBV20-1; DNA: TGCAGTGCTAGTCTAGGCCTCAATCAGCCCCAGCATTTT; CDR3: CSASLGLNQPQHF
J: TRBJ2-7; size: NA; length: 17; D: NA; V: TRBV6-2/TRBV6-3; DNA: TGTGCCAGCAGTTACTCGAGTCAGTCAGCGAACCTCTACGAGCAGTACTTC; CDR3: CASSYSSQSANLYEQYF
J: TRBJ2-7; size: NA; length: 16; D: TRBD2; V: TRBV27; DNA: TGTGCCAGCAGTTTGTTCGGTATAACTAGCGACTACGAGCAGTACTTC; CDR3: CASSLFGITSDYEQYF
J: TRBJ2-7; size: few; length: 16; D: TRBD1; V: TRBV27; DNA: TGTGCCAGCAGTAGCTCTGGAGGACAGGGGGCTGACGAGCAGTACTTC; CDR3: CASSSSGGQGADEQYF
J: TRBJ1-2; size: once; length: 16; D: NA; V: TRBV3-1; DNA: TGTGCCAGCAGCCAAGATGGCACGTGGCAAACCTATGGCTACACCTTC; CDR3: CASSQDGTWQTYGYTF